Described below is a single TCR beta chain sequence and its context. Profiling relied on immunoSEQ multiplex PCR, and the TCRdb table lists in-frame clones only, not all of them. The table shows about 210,000 clones, with roughly four fifths occurring only once. This specimen comes from a study of blood T cell repertoires in COVID-19. Looked up from germline, CDR1 is SEHNR and CDR2 is FQNEAQ (reference sequence). The CDR3 runs 11 residues. V was clipped by 5 bases and J by 7 bases, with 6 bases between them. The rearrangement uses TRBV7-9 and TRBJ2-1; D is undetermined. The sequence derives from a woman aged 40 to 50 with active or convalescent COVID-19. The source material was peripheral blood. In DNA form, the CDR3 reads TGTGCCAGCAGCCGGAGAAATGAGCAGTTCTTC. It codes for CASSRRNEQFF.